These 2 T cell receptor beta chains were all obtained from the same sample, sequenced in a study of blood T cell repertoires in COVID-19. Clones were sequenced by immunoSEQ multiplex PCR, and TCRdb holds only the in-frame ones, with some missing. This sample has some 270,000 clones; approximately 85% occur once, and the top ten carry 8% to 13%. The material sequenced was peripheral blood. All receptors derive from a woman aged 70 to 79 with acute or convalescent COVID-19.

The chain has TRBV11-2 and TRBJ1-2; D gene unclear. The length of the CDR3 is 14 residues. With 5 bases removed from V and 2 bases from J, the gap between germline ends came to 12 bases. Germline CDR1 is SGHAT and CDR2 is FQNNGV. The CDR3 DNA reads TGTGCCAGCAGCCCCTTTCTATCCAACTATGGCTACACCTTC. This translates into CASSPFLSNYGYTF.

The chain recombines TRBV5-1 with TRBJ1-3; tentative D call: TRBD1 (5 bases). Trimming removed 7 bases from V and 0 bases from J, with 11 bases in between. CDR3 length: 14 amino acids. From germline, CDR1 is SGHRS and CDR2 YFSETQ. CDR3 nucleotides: TGCGCCAGCGCACAAGACAGCTCTGGAAACACCATATATTTT. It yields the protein CASAQDSSGNTIYF.